What follows describes a single T cell receptor beta chain. Sequenced by immunoSEQ multiplex PCR; TCRdb stores in-frame clones only, minus some. This table holds roughly 120,000 clones, around four fifths found once. The sample comes from a study of blood T cell repertoires in COVID-19. What was sequenced was peripheral blood. The sequence came from a man aged 25-45 years with acute or convalescent COVID-19.

CDR3 sequence reads: CASSPTKNYGYTF. Written as DNA, the CDR3 is TGTGCCAGCAGCCCAACAAAAAACTATGGCTACACCTTC. The V gene is TRBV6-5, the J gene TRBJ1-2; no clear D. This CDR3 spans 13 amino acids. V lost 6 bases and J 2 bases, leaving 10 bases between the germline ends. The germline V gene encodes CDR1 MNHEY and CDR2 SVGAGI.